This T cell receptor (beta chain) emerged from a study of T cell responses to AZD1222 COVID-19 vaccine. Overall study: Pooled samples include second doses given at about 4 or 12 weeks.

CDR1 is SNHLY and CDR2 is FYNNEI in the germline V gene. V was pared by 6 bases and J by 3 bases, with 20 bases between. The CDR3 is 16 residues long. Points on this clone: Its antigen remains unidentified.

Study findings and constraints: Spike was spanned by vaccine-associated CD4 TCRs, with dominance at 160-218 and 743-854. Repertoires were obtained solely post-peak T cell response. Spike-specific TCR breadth rose after two AZD1222 doses, and depth rose as well.

Using immunoSEQ multiplex PCR, the repertoire was profiled, and TCRdb retains in-frame clones only, with some absent. The sample shows 90,000 to 150,000 clones, 70% to 90% of them seen only once. This chain uses TRBV2 with TRBJ1-1; D unclear. This TCR was sampled from an adult in good health. The sample consisted of peripheral blood, taken on day 0 of AZD1222 vaccination. The CDR3 region has the DNA TGTGCCAGCAGCACTCCCCAGGCGGGAGCGGACACTGAAGCTTTCTTT. It is translated as CASSTPQAGADTEAFF. The full variable domain, completed using reference TRBV2 and TRBJ1-1, is EPEVTQTPSHQVTQMGQEVILRCVPISNHLYFYWYRQILGQKVEFLVSFYNNEISEKSEIFDDQFSVERPDGSNFTLKIRSTKLEDSAMYFCASSTPQAGADTEAFFGQGTRLTVV.